The 30 T cell receptor beta chains listed next were all sequenced from one sample in a study of response to subunit inactivated influenza vaccine. TCRdb called the RT-PCR reads again in MiXCR, with one record for every CDR3 protein. This sample yields about 650,000 distinct CDR3 sequences, of which around 13% are seen a single time; about 7.6% belongs to the top ten. The source material was PBMCs from blood, sampled approximately 15 days before vaccination. Every receptor here comes from a man in his forties or fifties who received an inactivated influenza vaccine.

This chain uses TRBV20-1 with TRBJ1-1; possible D gene TRBD1, 5 bases. The ends were cut back, 5 bases at V and 4 bases at J, with 17 bases in the middle. There are 14 residues in the CDR3. Germline V gene sequence: CDR1 DFQATT, CDR2 SNEGSKA (reference sequence). CDR3: CSAGRGGVVTEAFF. CDR3 nucleotides: TGCAGTGCTGGGCGGGGGGGAGTTGTCACTGAAGCTTTCTTT.

The sample holds many counts of this clonotype. V is TRBV7-9 and J is TRBJ2-1; TRBD1 is a possible D gene (6 bases). The germline V gene has CDR1 SEHNR and CDR2 FQNEAQ (reference sequence). This CDR3 comprises 12 residues. Trimming pared 5 bases from V and 10 bases from J, leaving 12 bases between. The DNA for the CDR3 is TGTGCCAGCAGCAATGACAGGCTCGAGCAGTTCTTC. Residues: CASSNDRLEQFF.

This clonotype has only a few counts. The rearrangement links TRBV7-8 to TRBJ2-3; 7 bases are shared with TRBD2. Losses at the gene ends were 5 bases for V and 2 bases for J; bases not matched to a gene: 10. CDR1 SGHVS and CDR2 FQNEAQ come from the germline V gene. The CDR3 is 16 residues long. The CDR3 bases are TGTGCCAGCAGCCCCACGGGACTAAGCAACACAGATACGCAGTATTTT. This translates into CASSPTGLSNTDTQYF.

The V and J genes are TRBV12-3 or TRBV12-4 and TRBJ1-6; 7 bases line up with TRBD1. The V gene end was trimmed by 5 bases and the J gene end by 5 bases; junction bases not matched to a gene: 9. The CDR3 has 16 residues. The CDR3 coding sequence is TGTGCCAGCAGTCTCCAGGGGGGGGTAAATAATTCACCCCTCCACTTT. This translates into CASSLQGGVNNSPLHF.

In DNA form, the CDR3 reads TGTGCCGCCGGTACGAACTCTGGGGCCAACGTCCTGACTTTC. This sequence encodes CAAGTNSGANVLTF. This sequence joins TRBV7-9 and TRBJ2-6; D unclear. CDR1 is SEHNR, CDR2 FQNEAQ, per germline (reference sequence). Between the trimmed V and J ends, which lost 11 bases and 0 bases, there was a span of 11 bases. The CDR3 covers 14 residues.

This clonotype was seen only a few times. The chain recombines TRBV4-3 with TRBJ1-5; perhaps TRBD1 as D (5 bases). CDR3 length: 13 residues. Germline V CDR1 and CDR2: LGHNA, YSLEER. Deletions cut 3 bases from V and 7 bases from J, with 10 bases between. CDR3 region: CASSHRGVQPQHF. DNA for the CDR3: TGCGCCAGCAGCCACCGAGGGGTCCAGCCCCAGCATTTT.

This chain links TRBV4-3 with TRBJ1-2; 10 bases are a match to TRBD1. CDR3 length: 17 residues. The germline CDR1 and CDR2 sequences are LGHNA and YSLEER. V was clipped by 4 bases and J by 4 bases; unmatched bases: 12. CDR3 protein: CASSPEGTGERSYGYTF. In DNA, the CDR3 is TGCGCCAGCAGCCCGGAGGGGACAGGGGAAAGGAGCTATGGCTACACCTTC.

Many counts were recorded for this clonotype. The chain recombines TRBV29-1 with TRBJ2-7, with TRBD2 matching over 7 bases. This CDR3 has 12 residues. The germline V gene encodes CDR1 SQVTM and CDR2 ANQGSEA. Losses at the gene ends were 5 bases for V and 3 bases for J; bases not matched to a gene: 4. The CDR3 region has the DNA TGCAGCGTTAGCCGGGACTACTACGAGCAGTACTTC. Translating gives CSVSRDYYEQYF.

There are many counts of this clonotype. The chain joins TRBV20-1 to TRBJ1-5; D uncertain. Germline CDR1 DFQATT, CDR2 SNEGSKA (reference sequence). This CDR3 contains 14 residues. The V end lost 0 bases, the J end lost 6 bases, and 12 bases lay between the germline ends. CDR3 region: CSARELSVGQPQHF. CDR3 in DNA: TGCAGTGCTAGAGAGCTTTCGGTCGGTCAGCCCCAGCATTTT.

This clonotype was recorded a few times. This sequence joins TRBV5-1 and TRBJ2-3; possible D gene TRBD2, 6 bases. CDR1 and CDR2 (germline): SGHRS, YFSETQ. Between the trimmed V and J ends, which lost 4 bases and 0 bases, there was a span of 24 bases. This CDR3 contains 19 residues. The CDR3 bases are TGCGCCAGCAGCCTTAGGGGAGGACTGGAGGGCTACAGCACAGATACGCAGTATTTT. Translating it yields CASSLRGGLEGYSTDTQYF.

This clonotype was found many times. The chain uses TRBV12-3 or TRBV12-4 and TRBJ2-7; D may be TRBD1 or TRBD2 (5 bases each). V was cut by 6 bases and J by 7 bases, with 22 bases left in between. The CDR3 covers 15 residues. Here the CDR3 reads CASSQKGPPLFEQYF. In nucleotides, the CDR3 is TGTGCCAGCAGCCAGAAGGGACCGCCGCTCTTTGAGCAGTACTTC.

There are a few counts of this clonotype. CDR3 DNA sequence: TGTGCCAGCAGTTTATCGGTCAGGGGATACAATGAGCAGTTCTTC. Its translation: CASSLSVRGYNEQFF. The rearrangement uses TRBV28 and TRBJ2-1; tentative D call: TRBD1 (6 bases). V was clipped by 1 base and J by 4 bases, with 11 bases between them. From germline, CDR1 is MDHEN and CDR2 SYDVKM. The CDR3 is 15 residues long.

Here the CDR3 DNA reads TGTGCCAGCACCCCAACGGGGAACTCCTACGAGCAGTACTTC. Translation: CASTPTGNSYEQYF. The rearrangement uses TRBV12-3 or TRBV12-4 and TRBJ2-7; D might be TRBD2 (5 bases). V lost 7 bases and J 0 bases, leaving 13 bases between the germline ends. The CDR3 is 14 amino acids.

V usage is TRBV12-3 or TRBV12-4 and J usage is TRBJ2-1; 7 bases map to TRBD1. V was pared by 6 bases and J by 12 bases, with 11 bases of the junction left unmatched. This CDR3 has 13 residues. CDR3 residues: CASSLPTGVGQFF. CDR3 nucleotides: TGTGCCAGCAGCCTACCTACAGGGGTTGGGCAGTTCTTC.

The chain recombines TRBV10-2 with TRBJ2-2; D unclear. CDR1 and CDR2 (germline): WSHSY, SAAADI. With 6 bases removed from V and 6 bases from J, the gap between germline ends came to 8 bases. The CDR3 has 12 amino acids. CDR3 sequence (DNA): TGCGCCAGCAGCGCGCCGCCCGGGGAGCTGTTTTTT. Its translation is CASSAPPGELFF.

This clonotype showed up many times. This chain uses TRBV29-1 with TRBJ2-7; D perhaps matches TRBD2 (6 bases). The CDR3 is 11 amino acids. Trimming cost V 6 bases and J 3 bases, with 9 bases left between them. Germline V gene data show CDR1 as SQVTM and CDR2 as ANQGSEA. CDR3 in amino acids: CSVTSYYEQYF. For the CDR3, the DNA is TGCAGCGTGACTAGTTACTACGAGCAGTACTTC.

The chain combines TRBV6-1 with TRBJ2-7, with a tentative D call TRBD2 (6 bases). V was shortened by 6 bases and J by 7 bases, with 22 bases between the two germline ends. This CDR3 contains 15 residues. Germline V gives CDR1 MNHNS, CDR2 SASEGT. The chain's CDR3 is CASSPGVGAAGEQYF. The CDR3 DNA is TGTGCCAGCAGCCCCGGGGTGGGCGCCGCGGGGGAGCAGTACTTC.

This clonotype was counted ten times or more. The rearrangement uses TRBV11-2 and TRBJ2-2; TRBD2 aligns across 7 bases. This CDR3 comprises 14 residues. J was trimmed by 7 bases and V by 5 bases; bases with no gene match: 7. Germline CDR1 and CDR2: SGHAT and FQNNGV. This CDR3 reads CASSPPAGVGELFF. CDR3 nucleotide sequence: TGTGCCAGCAGCCCCCCCGCGGGAGTCGGGGAGCTGTTTTTT.

The chain couples TRBV28 to TRBJ1-1; tentative D call: TRBD1 (5 bases). Germline values: CDR1 MDHEN, CDR2 SYDVKM. The germline V and J ends were trimmed by 4 bases and 2 bases, with 11 bases remaining between them. CDR3 length equals 14 residues. CDR3 nucleotide sequence: TGTGCCAGCAGTTGGACATTGAAAAACACTGAAGCTTTCTTT. Its translation is CASSWTLKNTEAFF.

CDR3 in DNA: TGTGCCAGCAACCGGGTAGGGGTGGACTATGGCTACACCTTC. Its translation: CASNRVGVDYGYTF. The chain uses TRBV7-9 and TRBJ1-2, with D possibly matching TRBD1 (5 bases). The CDR3 runs 14 residues. Between the trimmed V and J ends, which lost 7 bases and 3 bases, there was a span of 15 bases. Germline lookup yields CDR1 SEHNR and CDR2 FQNEAQ (reference sequence).

This clonotype has at least ten counts. This chain connects TRBV2 to TRBJ2-7; TRBD1 aligns across 8 bases. The CDR3 loop spans 16 amino acids. In germline, CDR1 is SNHLY, CDR2 FYNNEI. With V trimmed by 2 bases and J by 2 bases, 8 bases remained unmatched. The CDR3 loop is CASSEKGSDRAYEQYF. In DNA, the CDR3 is TGTGCCAGCAGTGAAAAAGGATCGGACAGGGCCTACGAGCAGTACTTC.

This clonotype was detected a few times. The CDR3 nucleotides are TGTGCCAGCAGCCAACTACCGCTGAACAGGGGGCTTAGCACAGATACGCAGTATTTT. Translation: CASSQLPLNRGLSTDTQYF. This chain joins TRBV4-2 and TRBJ2-3; 9 nucleotides align to TRBD1. J was trimmed by 0 bases and V by 2 bases; bases with no gene match: 12. The CDR3 contains 19 residues. Germline assignment: CDR1 LGHNA and CDR2 YNFKEQ.

This clonotype was detected only once. The chain carries TRBV27 and TRBJ1-1; TRBD1 is a possible D gene (5 bases). CDR3 length: 14 amino acids. Germline V gene data show CDR1 as MNHEY and CDR2 as SMNVEV (reference sequence). Trimming took 5 bases from V and 4 from J, leaving 14 bases between them. In DNA, the CDR3 is TGTGCCAGCAGTCACACACTAAGGGGCACTGAAGCTTTCTTT. This sequence encodes CASSHTLRGTEAFF.

The rearrangement links TRBV28 to TRBJ1-5; D not resolved. The CDR3 has 14 amino acids. Trimming stripped 4 bases from V and 7 bases from J, with 14 bases between. Germline CDR1 reads MDHEN; CDR2 reads SYDVKM. The CDR3 DNA sequence: TGTGCCAGCAGTTCGGCCTGGCCCGGCCAGCCCCAGCATTTT. Amino acids: CASSSAWPGQPQHF.

This clonotype was detected only a few times. The chain carries TRBV11-1 and TRBJ2-1, with TRBD2 matching 7 bases. This CDR3 is built from 18 residues. The V gene end was trimmed by 2 bases and the J gene end by 6 bases; junction bases not matched to a gene: 16. The germline V gene has CDR1 SGHAT and CDR2 FQDESV (reference sequence). DNA of the CDR3: TGTGCCAGCAGCTTAAGGTCTGGACTAGAATGGTGGGGCAATGAGCAGTTCTTC. Amino acid sequence: CASSLRSGLEWWGNEQFF. The full variable domain, in which reference TRBV11-1 and TRBJ2-1 provide the parts outside the CDR3, is EAEVAQSPRYKITEKSQAVAFWCDPISGHATLYWYRQILGQGPELLVQFQDESVVDDSQLPKDRFSAERLKGVDSTLKIQPAELGDSAMYLCASSLRSGLEWWGNEQFFGPGTRLTVL.

This clonotype was counted only a few times. The J gene is TRBJ2-2, the V gene TRBV28, with 9 positions matching TRBD1. Per germline, CDR1 MDHEN and CDR2 SYDVKM. The CDR3 is 16 residues long. V was clipped by 3 bases and J by 6 bases; unmatched bases: 8. The CDR3 DNA follows: TGTGCCAGCAGTTTTATTTCCGGACAGGGGCCCGGGGAGCTGTTTTTT. This encodes CASSFISGQGPGELFF. Looking up the rest from reference TRBV28 and TRBJ2-2 gives the full variable domain: DVKVTQSSRYLVKRTGEKVFLECVQDMDHENMFWYRQDPGLGLRLIYFSYDVKMKEKGDIPEGYSVSREKKERFSLILESASTNQTSMYLCASSFISGQGPGELFFGEGSRLTVL.

This clonotype came up many times. V and J are TRBV6-1 and TRBJ2-3, with 8 nucleotides matching TRBD1. The CDR3 consists of 15 residues. CDR1 is MNHNS, CDR2 SASEGT, per germline. The ends lost 5 bases at V and 1 base at J; junction bases unmatched: 5. The CDR3 reads CASSPTGQGTDTQYF. CDR3 DNA: TGTGCCAGCAGTCCTACGGGACAGGGCACAGATACGCAGTATTTT.

This rearrangement joins TRBV7-7 to TRBJ2-5; D perhaps matches TRBD1 (6 bases). The ends were cut back, 5 bases at V and 5 bases at J, with 12 bases in the middle. The germline V gene encodes CDR1 SSHAT and CDR2 FNYEAQ (reference sequence). The CDR3 consists of 13 residues. The CDR3 protein is CASSVDRRETQYF. CDR3 bases: TGTGCCAGCAGCGTTGACAGGCGGGAGACCCAGTACTTC.

The gene calls are TRBV12-3 or TRBV12-4 and TRBJ2-2; 11 nucleotides agree with TRBD1. The CDR3 covers 20 residues. The V segment lost 6 bases and the J segment 4 bases; nucleotides outside the gene matches: 19. CDR3 region: CASSRLPGDRGGRITGELFF. CDR3 nucleotide sequence: TGTGCCAGCAGCCGCTTACCGGGGGACAGGGGGGGACGGATCACCGGGGAGCTGTTTTTT.

The CDR3 sequence is CASSRSGRLYEQYF. DNA for the CDR3: TGTGCCAGCAGCCGAAGCGGCAGGCTCTACGAGCAGTACTTC. This chain links TRBV12-3 or TRBV12-4 with TRBJ2-7; a weak D match, TRBD2 (5 bases). The V gene lost 6 bases and the J gene lost 3 bases, with 15 bases spanning the gap. This CDR3 has 14 amino acids.